This T cell receptor (beta chain) was obtained from a study of T cells in localized non-small cell lung cancer (dated by TCRdb to about 2020). Looking at the study overall: The study analyzed T cell repertoires of roughly 220 early-stage NSCLC patients, comparing tumors and uninvolved tumor-adjacent lungs. All 240 or so NSCLC patients in the cohort were treatment-naive and had localized lung tumors that were resected. Of the NSCLC patients, roughly 130 were male and roughly 110 were female, and the mean age was around 66 years. General study outcomes and caveats: Longer overall survival was associated with higher T cell density in blood, whereas shorter survival was associated with higher clonality in adjacent lung. The highest T cell clonality was observed in uninvolved tumor-adjacent lung, where clonality exceeded that of tumor, suggesting that antigenic responses were more focused in uninvolved tumor-adjacent lung. Because the study design was exploratory, TCR variables were selected using unadjusted p-values without false-discovery rate correction. A median of roughly 58 of the top 100 tumor clones were detected in paired uninvolved adjacent lung, and 25 to 35 of these tumor clones were also found among the top 100 clones of the paired uninvolved adjacent lung. Multi-region tumor sequencing was not performed, so intratumor heterogeneity could not be excluded.

The immunoSEQ Assay was used to sequence TCR beta CDR3 regions from DNA. Per the authors' processing: To compute T cell density, TCR beta template counts were normalized to usable DNA, which was estimated by amplifying housekeeping genes. Using the preseqR package, richness was estimated by extrapolating to 120,000 templates for tissue samples and 400,000 templates for PBMC samples. Clonality was defined by subtracting Pielou's evenness from one. Tissue-enriched TCRs were identified by differential abundance testing using productive amino-acid clonotypes, minimum total count 5 and alpha 0.1. The Jaccard Index and the Morisita Overlap Index were used to measure how much the repertoires overlapped between compartments. GLIPH clustered TCR beta CDR3s with public tetramer-defined viral CDR3s; viral motifs required at least three viral sequences plus V-gene enrichment. In TCRdb, the immuneACCESS table is reduced to in-frame sequences with V and J assigned. These tables do not hold every clone; where another copy was compared, an unresolved V gene accounts for under half, and the others remain unexplained. V and J calls plus clone size are reproduced from that table; the DNA served to infer D and trimming. The sample contains tens of thousands of clones, roughly 84% of them found a single time. 4% to 5.5% of the sample belongs to the ten largest clones.

Of note for this clone: Its antigen specificity is not known. No clone much larger than this one lies a single base away; base qualities are absent.

The CDR3 spans 13 residues, from the cysteine through the phenylalanine. Of the read, only the CDR3 DNA is kept; its 39 bases are in frame from base 1. From a lookup of the germline V gene, CDR1 and CDR2 are SNHLY and FYNNEI. V and J are truncated by 0 bases and 9 bases respectively, leaving an intervening sequence of 9 bases. At diagnosis, peripheral blood, uninvolved tumor-adjacent lung and tumor were collected and were preserved as a mix of fresh-frozen and FFPE material. Blood samples were analyzed as peripheral blood mononuclear cells for TCR repertoire profiling. The rearranged chain carries TRBV2 and TRBJ2-1, with the identity of the D gene unclear. The specimen comprised peripheral blood mononuclear cells, sampled before any cancer treatment. The TCR originated in a man aged 35-75 years with stage III lung adenocarcinoma. The CDR3 region has the sequence CASSEARWVEQFF. The nucleotide sequence reads TGTGCCAGCAGTGAAGCGCGTTGGGTTGAGCAGTTCTTC.